Listed below are T cell receptor beta chains from one sample, sequenced in a study of vaccination and CD4 T cells after COVID-19. MiXCR, run by TCRdb on the PCR reads, gives a single entry per CDR3 protein. The table includes 20,000 to 25,000 distinct CDR3 sequences, roughly 50% detected once. The antigens these receptors bind are not known. The sequencing sample was made of CD4+ T cells from blood, cultured in vitro. Source of these receptors: a human donor who had recovered from COVID-19. Each CDR3 is given without its conserved first and last residue.

J	V	CDR3
TRBJ2-3	TRBV2	ASGTSGSTDTQY
TRBJ1-5	TRBV27	ASSLGSAQPQH
TRBJ2-5	TRBV20-1	SAGGGETQY
TRBJ2-7	TRBV20-1	SAWRERGNEQY
TRBJ1-6	TRBV27	ASSPRQGAYSPLH
TRBJ1-1	TRBV7-2	ASSLVGGYDTEAF
TRBJ2-2	TRBV11-2	ASSLGYGITGELF
TRBJ1-2	TRBV6-1	ASSGAIAYGYT
TRBJ2-3	TRBV2	ASSFGTGHGDTQY
TRBJ2-2	TRBV20-1	SVPGSTRDTGELF
TRBJ2-7	TRBV12-5	ASGPQAAYEQY
TRBJ1-1	TRBV14	ASSHQEGMGNTEAF
TRBJ2-1	TRBV7-8	ASSLRLPYNEQF
TRBJ1-2	TRBV6-1	ASSEVFLSGYT
TRBJ2-2	TRBV11-3	ASSLDRAANTGELF
TRBJ1-6	TRBV12-2	ASPLRGRLYNSPLH
TRBJ1-3	TRBV7-2	ASSPHSQGIGSGNTIY
TRBJ1-1	TRBV28	ASSPPFTNTEAF
TRBJ1-2	TRBV24-1	ATRATGEDYGYT
TRBJ2-5	TRBV7-6	ASRAGTRGRGETQY
TRBJ2-1	TRBV7-8	ASSLRHSGDNEQF
TRBJ1-1	TRBV20-1	SAPALFGTEAF
TRBJ1-1	TRBV20-1	SARDTGYTEAF
TRBJ2-3	TRBV7-3	ASSLWSGSTDTQY
TRBJ2-5	TRBV25-1	ASSRLAGEETQY
TRBJ1-3	TRBV7-2	ASTAADRGGNTIY
TRBJ1-2	TRBV28	ASRPGGGQGEYYGYT
TRBJ1-5	TRBV10-3	AISDTGLSNQPQH
TRBJ2-1	TRBV7-5	ISVSEAPSPPGPGNEQF
TRBJ2-3	TRBV12-3/TRBV12-4	ASRRGSGTDTQY
TRBJ1-5	TRBV30	AWTHPTSNQPQH
TRBJ1-4	TRBV15	ATSRVKEKLF
TRBJ1-1	TRBV7-2	ASSLMTGMNTEAF
TRBJ2-1	TRBV7-3	ASSLDFSNEQF
TRBJ1-2	TRBV5-1	ASSLEGSVGYT
TRBJ2-3	TRBV24-1	ATSDLSGTQY
TRBJ1-5	TRBV6-1	ASRLGTTAQPQH
TRBJ1-5	TRBV30	AWSPTTNQPQH
TRBJ2-5	TRBV20-1	SASRGGSMGETQY
TRBJ1-6	TRBV30	AWSVLGGQRALYSPLH
TRBJ1-2	TRBV7-9	ASSSLSTVSAGGYT
TRBJ2-3	TRBV28	AAAGHTTDTQY
TRBJ2-7	TRBV9	ASSVDPSHEQY
TRBJ2-1	TRBV7-2	ASSSQRSSYNEQF
TRBJ2-3	TRBV20-1	SARDPRRGDTQY
TRBJ1-1	TRBV24-1	ATRGGANTEAF
TRBJ1-5	TRBV11-3	ASSLDGAVRNQPQH
TRBJ1-5	TRBV27	ASKKVDSNQPQH
TRBJ1-3	TRBV30	AWRNLGSAGNTIY
TRBJ1-1	TRBV30	AWRRGPGTEAF
TRBJ2-3	TRBV20-1	SARSDNTQY
TRBJ2-1	TRBV30	AWSALEEQF
TRBJ1-1	TRBV5-1	ASSQLPTIGAEAF
-	TRBV7-3	ASSLSTGAGEGEQY
TRBJ1-6	TRBV30	AWSSPQPLH